This T cell receptor beta chain originates from a study of response to subunit inactivated influenza vaccine. The CDR3 covers 13 residues. With 0 bases removed from V and 7 bases from J, the gap between germline ends came to 8 bases. The germline V gene encodes CDR1 SGHTA and CDR2 FQGNSA. TCRdb redid the calling of the RT-PCR reads with MiXCR, one entry per CDR3 protein. The sample has fewer than 350,000 distinct CDR3 sequences, 21% seen once; the top ten hold 9.5% to 13%. Sequencing used PBMCs from blood, obtained approximately 20 months after vaccination. The origin of this receptor is a man aged 50 to 69 who received an inactivated influenza vaccine. The genes are TRBV7-2 and TRBJ2-3; D unresolved. CDR3 DNA: TGTGCCAGCAGCTTAGCCAGCGAAAATACGCAGTATTTT. This sequence encodes CASSLASENTQYF.